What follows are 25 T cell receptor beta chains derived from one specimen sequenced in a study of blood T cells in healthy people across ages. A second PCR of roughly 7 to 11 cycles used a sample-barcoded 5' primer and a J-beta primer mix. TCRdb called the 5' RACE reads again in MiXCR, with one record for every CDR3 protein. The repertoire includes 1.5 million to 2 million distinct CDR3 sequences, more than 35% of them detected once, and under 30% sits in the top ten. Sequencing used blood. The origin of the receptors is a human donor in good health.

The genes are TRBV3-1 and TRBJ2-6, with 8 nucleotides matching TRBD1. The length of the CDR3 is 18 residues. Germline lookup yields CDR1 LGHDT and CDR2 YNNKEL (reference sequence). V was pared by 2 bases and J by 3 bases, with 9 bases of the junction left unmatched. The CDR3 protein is CASSQLWQGAYGANVLTF. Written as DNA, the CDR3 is TGTGCCAGCAGCCAATTATGGCAGGGGGCTTATGGGGCCAACGTCCTGACTTTC.

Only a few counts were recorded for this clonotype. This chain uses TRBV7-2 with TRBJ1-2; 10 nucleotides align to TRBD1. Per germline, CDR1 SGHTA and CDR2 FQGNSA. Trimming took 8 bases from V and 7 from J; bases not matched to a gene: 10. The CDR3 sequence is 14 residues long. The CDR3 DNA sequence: TGTGCCAGCTCTAGACCCGGGACAGGGGCTGGCTACACCTTC. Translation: CASSRPGTGAGYTF.

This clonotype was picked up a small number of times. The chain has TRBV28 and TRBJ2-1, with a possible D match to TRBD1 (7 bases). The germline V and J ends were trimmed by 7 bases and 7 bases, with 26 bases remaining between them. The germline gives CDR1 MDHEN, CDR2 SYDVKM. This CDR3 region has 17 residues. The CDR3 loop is CASTSLGGRGDWNEQFF. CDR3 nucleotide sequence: TGTGCCAGCACAAGTTTAGGGGGCAGGGGGGACTGGAATGAGCAGTTCTTC.

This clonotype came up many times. CDR3 amino acids: CASASNSPLHF. As DNA, the CDR3 is TGTGCCAGCGCCTCTAATTCACCCCTCCACTTT. This sequence joins TRBV28 and TRBJ1-6; D ambiguous. Germline V gives CDR1 MDHEN, CDR2 SYDVKM. This CDR3 is built from 11 residues. V dropped 8 bases and J dropped 6 bases, with 5 bases sitting between them.

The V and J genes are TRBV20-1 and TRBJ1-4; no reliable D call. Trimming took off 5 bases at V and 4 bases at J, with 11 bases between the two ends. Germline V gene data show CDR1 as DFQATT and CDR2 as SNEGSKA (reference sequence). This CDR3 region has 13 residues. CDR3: CSARNTVNEKLFF. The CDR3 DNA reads TGCAGTGCTCGGAATACAGTTAATGAAAAACTGTTTTTT.

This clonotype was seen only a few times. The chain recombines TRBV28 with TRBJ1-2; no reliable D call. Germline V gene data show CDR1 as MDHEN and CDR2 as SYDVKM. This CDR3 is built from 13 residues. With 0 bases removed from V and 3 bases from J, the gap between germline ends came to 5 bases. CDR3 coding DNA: TGTGCCAGCAGTTTATGGGATGACTATGGCTACACCTTC. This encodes CASSLWDDYGYTF.

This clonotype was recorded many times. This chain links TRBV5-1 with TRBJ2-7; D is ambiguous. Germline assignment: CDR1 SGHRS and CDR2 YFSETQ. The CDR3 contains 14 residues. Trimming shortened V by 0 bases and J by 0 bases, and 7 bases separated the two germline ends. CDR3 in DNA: TGCGCCAGCAGCTTGGCCCGTAGCTCCTACGAGCAGTACTTC. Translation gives CASSLARSSYEQYF.

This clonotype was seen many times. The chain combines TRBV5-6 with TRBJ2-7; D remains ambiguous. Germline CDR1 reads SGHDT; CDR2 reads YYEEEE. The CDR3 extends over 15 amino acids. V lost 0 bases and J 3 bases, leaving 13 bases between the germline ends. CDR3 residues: CASSLVGVGHYEQYF. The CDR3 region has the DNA TGTGCCAGCAGCTTGGTAGGAGTTGGTCACTACGAGCAGTACTTC.

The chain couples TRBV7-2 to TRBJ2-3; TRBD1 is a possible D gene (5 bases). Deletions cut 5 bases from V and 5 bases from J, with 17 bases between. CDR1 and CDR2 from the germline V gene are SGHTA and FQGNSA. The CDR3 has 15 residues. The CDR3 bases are TGTGCCAGCAGCCGCAGAACAGGATTTCAAGATACGCAGTATTTT. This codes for CASSRRTGFQDTQYF. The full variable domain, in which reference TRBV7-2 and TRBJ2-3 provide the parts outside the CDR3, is GAGVSQSPSNKVTEKGKDVELRCDPISGHTALYWYRQSLGQGLEFLIYFQGNSAPDKSGLPSDRFSAERTGGSVSTLTIQRTQQEDSAVYLCASSRRTGFQDTQYFGPGTRLTVL.

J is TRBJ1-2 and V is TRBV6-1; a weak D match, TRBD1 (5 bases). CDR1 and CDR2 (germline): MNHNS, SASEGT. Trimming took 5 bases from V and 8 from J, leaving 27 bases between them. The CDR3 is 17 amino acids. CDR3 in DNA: TGTGCCAGCAGTCTCGGGGCCGAGCTGGGGAACCCTGCAGGCTACACCTTC. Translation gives CASSLGAELGNPAGYTF.

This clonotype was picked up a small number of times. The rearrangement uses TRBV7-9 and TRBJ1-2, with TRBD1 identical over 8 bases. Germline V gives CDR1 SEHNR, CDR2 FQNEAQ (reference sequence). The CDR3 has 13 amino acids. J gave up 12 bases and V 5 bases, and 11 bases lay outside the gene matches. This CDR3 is CASSLDRESRNTF. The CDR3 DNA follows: TGTGCCAGCAGCCTGGACAGGGAAAGTCGGAACACCTTC.

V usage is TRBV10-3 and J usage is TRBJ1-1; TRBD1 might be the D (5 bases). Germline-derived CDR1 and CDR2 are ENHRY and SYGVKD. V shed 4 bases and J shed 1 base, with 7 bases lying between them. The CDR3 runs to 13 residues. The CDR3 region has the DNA TGTGCCATCAGTGGAGGACAGAACACTGAAGCTTTCTTT. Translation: CAISGGQNTEAFF.

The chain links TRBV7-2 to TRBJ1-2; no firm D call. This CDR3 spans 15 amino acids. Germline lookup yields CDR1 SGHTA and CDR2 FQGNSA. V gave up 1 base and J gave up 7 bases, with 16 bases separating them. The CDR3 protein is CASSLDVKVEGGYTF. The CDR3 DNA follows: TGTGCCAGCAGCTTAGATGTAAAAGTCGAGGGTGGCTACACCTTC.

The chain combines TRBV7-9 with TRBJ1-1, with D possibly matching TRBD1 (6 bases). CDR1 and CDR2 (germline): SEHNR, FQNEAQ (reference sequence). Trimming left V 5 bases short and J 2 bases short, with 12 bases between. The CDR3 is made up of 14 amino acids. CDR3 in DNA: TGTGCCAGCAGCCAAGGGGGAGCAAACACTGAAGCTTTCTTT. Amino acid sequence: CASSQGGANTEAFF.

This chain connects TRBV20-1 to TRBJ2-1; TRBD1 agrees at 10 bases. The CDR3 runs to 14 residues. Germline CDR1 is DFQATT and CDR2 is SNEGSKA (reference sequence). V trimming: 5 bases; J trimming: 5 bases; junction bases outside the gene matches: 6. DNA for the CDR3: TGCAGTGCTCCGACAGGGGGCGCCGACAATGAGCAGTTCTTC. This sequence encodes CSAPTGGADNEQFF.

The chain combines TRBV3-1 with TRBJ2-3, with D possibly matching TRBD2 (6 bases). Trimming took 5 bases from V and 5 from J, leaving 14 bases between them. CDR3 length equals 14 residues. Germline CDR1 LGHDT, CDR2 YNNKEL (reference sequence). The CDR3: CASSDLAIRDTQYF. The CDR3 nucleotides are TGTGCCAGCAGCGATCTAGCGATTCGAGATACGCAGTATTTT.

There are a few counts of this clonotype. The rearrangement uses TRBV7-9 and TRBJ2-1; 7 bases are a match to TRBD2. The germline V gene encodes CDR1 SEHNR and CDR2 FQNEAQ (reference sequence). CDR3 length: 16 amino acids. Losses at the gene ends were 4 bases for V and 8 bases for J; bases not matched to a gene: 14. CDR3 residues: CASSSRDAILAYEQFF. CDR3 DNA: TGTGCCAGCAGCTCCCGTGATGCTATACTAGCGTATGAGCAGTTCTTC.

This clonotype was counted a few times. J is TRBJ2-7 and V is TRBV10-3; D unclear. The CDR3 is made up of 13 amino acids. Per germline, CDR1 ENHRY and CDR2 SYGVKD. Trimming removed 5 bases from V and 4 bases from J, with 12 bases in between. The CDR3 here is CAISQRLAYEQYF. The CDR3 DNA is TGTGCCATCAGTCAACGGTTGGCTTACGAGCAGTACTTC.

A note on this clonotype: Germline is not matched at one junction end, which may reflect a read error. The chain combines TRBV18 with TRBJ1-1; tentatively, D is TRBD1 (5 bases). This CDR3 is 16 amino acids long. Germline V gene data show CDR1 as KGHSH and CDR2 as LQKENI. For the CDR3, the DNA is TGCGCCAGCTCACCCCGCGTGGAGGGGCGAAACACTGAAGCTTTCTTT. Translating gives CASSPRVEGRNTEAFF.

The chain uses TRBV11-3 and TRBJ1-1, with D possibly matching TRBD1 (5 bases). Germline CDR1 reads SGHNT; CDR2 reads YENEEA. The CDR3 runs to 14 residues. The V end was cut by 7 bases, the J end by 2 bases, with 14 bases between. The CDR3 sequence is CASTLTRENTEAFF. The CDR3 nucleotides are TGTGCCAGCACGCTCACCAGGGAAAACACTGAAGCTTTCTTT.

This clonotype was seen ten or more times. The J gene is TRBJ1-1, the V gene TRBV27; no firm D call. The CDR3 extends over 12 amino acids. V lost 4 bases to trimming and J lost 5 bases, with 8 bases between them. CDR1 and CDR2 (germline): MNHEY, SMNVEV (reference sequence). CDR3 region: CASSSGWTEAFF. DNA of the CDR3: TGTGCCAGCAGTTCGGGATGGACTGAAGCTTTCTTT.

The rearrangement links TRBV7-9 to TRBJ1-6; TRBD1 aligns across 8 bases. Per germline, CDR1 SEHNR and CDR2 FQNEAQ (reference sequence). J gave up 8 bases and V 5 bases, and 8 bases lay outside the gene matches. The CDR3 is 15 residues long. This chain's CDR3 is CASSPWDRTDSPLHF. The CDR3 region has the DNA TGTGCCAGCAGCCCATGGGACAGGACAGATTCACCCCTCCACTTT.

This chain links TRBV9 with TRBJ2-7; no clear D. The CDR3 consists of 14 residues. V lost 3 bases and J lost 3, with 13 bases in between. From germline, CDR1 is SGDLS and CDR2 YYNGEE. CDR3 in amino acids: CASSEAETYYEQYF. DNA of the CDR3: TGTGCCAGCAGCGAAGCAGAGACCTACTACGAGCAGTACTTC. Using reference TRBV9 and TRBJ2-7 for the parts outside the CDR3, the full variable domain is DSGVTQTPKHLITATGQRVTLRCSPRSGDLSVYWYQQSLDQGLQFLIQYYNGEERAKGNILERFSAQQFPDLHSELNLSSLELGDSALYFCASSEAETYYEQYFGPGTRLTVT.

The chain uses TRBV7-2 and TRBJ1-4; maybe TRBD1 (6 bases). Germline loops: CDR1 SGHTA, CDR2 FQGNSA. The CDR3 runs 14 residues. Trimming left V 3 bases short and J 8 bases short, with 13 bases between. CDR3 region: CASSLQQGGEKLFF. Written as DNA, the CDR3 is TGTGCCAGCAGCTTGCAACAGGGTGGGGAAAAACTGTTTTTT.

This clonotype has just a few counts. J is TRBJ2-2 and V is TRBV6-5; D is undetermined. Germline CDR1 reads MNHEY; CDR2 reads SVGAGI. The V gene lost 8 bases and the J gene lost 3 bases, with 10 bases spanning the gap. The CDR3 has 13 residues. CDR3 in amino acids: CASRPVDTGELFF. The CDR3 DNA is TGTGCCAGCCGGCCCGTGGACACCGGGGAGCTGTTTTTT.